One sample yielded the 21 T cell receptor beta chains listed below, sequenced in a study of T cell responses to AZD1222 COVID-19 vaccine (dated by TCRdb to about 2021). What this sample's time point label stands for: baseline before first vaccination. The sample's treatment or condition label, in plain terms: meningococcal conjugate vaccine given as trial control. Library preparation employed the immunoSEQ multiplex PCR assay. TCRdb retrieved this table from immuneACCESS and kept in-frame rearrangements only. Not all clones are present; in checked studies, unresolved V genes account for under half, and no reason is known for the remainder. In all, the sample holds some 150,000 clones, and 92% of those were seen once. The ten most abundant clones make up roughly 4.4% of the sample. Sequencing used peripheral blood, obtained on day 0 of MenACWY control vaccination. The source is an adult in good health.

V and J are TRBV19 and TRBJ2-3, with D perhaps matching TRBD1 or TRBD2 (6 bases each). V gave up 5 bases and J gave up 4 bases, with 13 bases separating them. The CDR3 totals 14 residues. CDR1 and CDR2 from the germline V gene are LNHDA and SQIVND (reference sequence). CDR3 sequence reads: CASSVTGTPDTQYF. The CDR3 DNA is TGTGCCAGTAGTGTTACAGGGACTCCAGATACGCAGTATTTT.

The rearrangement uses TRBV7-3 and TRBJ2-1, with 10 bases identical to TRBD1. The CDR3 is 18 amino acids. Germline trimming cut 2 bases from V and 7 bases from J; bases unmatched to any gene: 14. Germline assignment: CDR1 SGHTA and CDR2 FQGTGA. CDR3 DNA: TGTGCCAGCAGCTTAGGCCGACGGAGGACGGGACAGGGGAATGAGCAGTTCTTC. Translating gives CASSLGRRRTGQGNEQFF.

The genes are TRBV2 and TRBJ2-1; D gene ambiguous. Trimming took off 4 bases at V and 10 bases at J, with 11 bases between the two ends. CDR3 length equals 12 residues. Germline CDR1 and CDR2: SNHLY and FYNNEI. Written as DNA, the CDR3 is TGTGCCAGCAGTGTTCCCCCTGCAGAGCAGTTCTTC. Translation gives CASSVPPAEQFF.

The V call is TRBV6-5, the J call TRBJ1-1; D gene ambiguous. This CDR3 contains 13 residues. V dropped 4 bases and J dropped 2 bases, with 8 bases sitting between them. Looked up from germline, CDR1 is MNHEY and CDR2 is SVGAGI. The chain's CDR3 is CASSLDGNTEAFF. The CDR3 DNA reads TGTGCCAGCAGTTTGGACGGCAACACTGAAGCTTTCTTT.

This chain connects TRBV2 to TRBJ2-7; D remains ambiguous. The V end lost 2 bases, the J end lost 3 bases, and 17 bases lay between the germline ends. Germline V lookup: CDR1 SNHLY, CDR2 FYNNEI. The CDR3 has 16 residues. The CDR3 DNA reads as TGTGCCAGCAGTGAACCCCGGGCACAGCCTGGCTACGAGCAGTACTTC. Its protein product is CASSEPRAQPGYEQYF.

This chain joins TRBV19 and TRBJ1-5; 7 nucleotides line up with TRBD1. The length of the CDR3 is 15 residues. With 7 bases clipped from V and 4 bases from J, the junction kept 10 bases outside the gene matches. CDR1 and CDR2 from the germline V gene are LNHDA and SQIVND (reference sequence). The CDR3 protein is CASTGTAGGNQPQHF. In DNA form, the CDR3 reads TGTGCCAGTACCGGGACAGCCGGCGGTAATCAGCCCCAGCATTTT.

The sample holds a few counts of this clone. This sequence joins TRBV19 and TRBJ2-2; possible D gene TRBD1, 5 bases. The CDR3 length is 13 residues. The germline V and J ends were trimmed by 5 bases and 5 bases, with 9 bases remaining between them. The germline CDR1 and CDR2 sequences are LNHDA and SQIVND (reference sequence). CDR3 amino acids: CASSSRTTGELFF. The CDR3 nucleotides are TGTGCCAGTAGTTCACGGACAACCGGGGAGCTGTTTTTT. The whole variable domain, remainder taken from reference TRBV19 and TRBJ2-2, is DGGITQSPKYLFRKEGQNVTLSCEQNLNHDAMYWYRQDPGQGLRLIYYSQIVNDFQKGDIAEGYSVSREKKESFPLTVTSAQKNPTAFYLCASSSRTTGELFFGEGSRLTVL.

The rearrangement joins TRBV11-2 to TRBJ1-1; no definite D call. V shed 1 base and J shed 0 bases, with 6 bases lying between them. The CDR3 extends over 14 amino acids. Germline-derived CDR1 and CDR2 are SGHAT and FQNNGV. The CDR3 region is CASSLVLMNTEAFF. CDR3 DNA sequence: TGTGCCAGCAGCTTAGTACTCATGAACACTGAAGCTTTCTTT.

The chain employs TRBV28 and TRBJ1-1, with D possibly matching TRBD1 (6 bases). Germline V gives CDR1 MDHEN, CDR2 SYDVKM. V was cut by 5 bases and J by 1 base, with 14 bases left in between. This CDR3 region has 15 residues. The CDR3 loop is CASSPWGQSNTEAFF. CDR3 DNA: TGTGCCAGCAGTCCGTGGGGACAATCGAACACTGAAGCTTTCTTT.

The chain recombines TRBV11-1 with TRBJ1-1; 9 positions match TRBD1. The CDR3 has 16 residues. CDR1 and CDR2 (germline): SGHAT, FQDESV (reference sequence). V dropped 5 bases and J dropped 0; count of bases not matched to a gene: 7. Here the CDR3 reads CASSPRDRAMNTEAFF. For the CDR3, the DNA is TGTGCCAGCAGCCCCCGGGACAGGGCTATGAACACTGAAGCTTTCTTT.

Only a few counts were recorded for this clone. The V gene is TRBV28, the J gene TRBJ1-3; D gene uncertain. Trimming removed 4 bases at V and 0 bases at J, with 10 bases between. Per the germline V gene, CDR1 is MDHEN and CDR2 is SYDVKM. CDR3 length: 15 amino acids. DNA for the CDR3: TGTGCCAGCAGTTCGAGACTGGACTCTGGAAACACCATATATTTT. Translating it yields CASSSRLDSGNTIYF.

The V gene is TRBV5-6, the J gene TRBJ1-1; D not certain. V lost 0 bases and J lost 5, with 5 bases in between. Germline values: CDR1 SGHDT, CDR2 YYEEEE. This CDR3 has 12 amino acids. For the CDR3, the DNA is TGTGCCAGCAGCTTGGTTGGTACTGAAGCTTTCTTT. Its protein product is CASSLVGTEAFF.

This clone was recorded once. The V gene is TRBV10-1, the J gene TRBJ2-1, with D possibly matching TRBD2 (6 bases). Trimming took 5 bases from V and 8 from J, leaving 10 bases between them. This CDR3 is 12 amino acids long. Germline V CDR1 and CDR2: WNHNN, SYGVQD (reference sequence). In DNA form, the CDR3 reads TGCGCCAGCAGTAGCGGGTTCGATGAGCAGTTCTTC. Amino acid sequence: CASSSGFDEQFF.

The V call is TRBV12-3 or TRBV12-4, the J call TRBJ1-2; D gene unclear. Between the trimmed V and J ends, which lost 6 bases and 0 bases, there was a span of 8 bases. CDR3 length equals 13 residues. The CDR3: CASRDPPNYGYTF. CDR3 DNA: TGTGCCAGCAGGGACCCGCCTAACTATGGCTACACCTTC.

The V gene is TRBV5-5, the J gene TRBJ1-2, with D possibly matching TRBD1 (5 bases). The V end was cut by 2 bases, the J end by 4 bases, with 15 bases between. Germline V gene sequence: CDR1 SGHKS, CDR2 YYEKEE (reference sequence). This CDR3 is built from 15 residues. The CDR3 region has the DNA TGTGCCAGCAGCTTTATGGCCAGGGAGACCTATGGCTACACCTTC. Its protein product is CASSFMARETYGYTF.

A single count supports this clone. The CDR3 DNA reads as TGTGCCAGCAGCCTGCTTGGACAGGCCCCATATGGCTACACCTTC. Translating it yields CASSLLGQAPYGYTF. The chain recombines TRBV14 with TRBJ1-2; 7 nucleotides align to TRBD1. The CDR3 consists of 15 residues. Germline CDR1 and CDR2: SGHDN and FVKESK. V was pared by 4 bases and J by 5 bases, with 10 bases of the junction left unmatched. The full variable domain, its missing parts supplied by reference TRBV14 and TRBJ1-2, is EAGVTQFPSHSVIEKGQTVTLRCDPISGHDNLYWYRRVMGKEIKFLLHFVKESKQDESGMPNNRFLAERTGGTYSTLKVQPAELEDSGVYFCASSLLGQAPYGYTFGSGTRLTVV.

The V call is TRBV2, the J call TRBJ2-2; tentative D call: TRBD1 (6 bases). This CDR3 comprises 15 residues. CDR1 SNHLY and CDR2 FYNNEI come from the germline V gene. Deletions cut 6 bases from V and 1 base from J, with 12 bases between. The CDR3: CASRTGTRNTGELFF. The CDR3 coding sequence is TGTGCCAGCAGGACCGGGACAAGGAACACCGGGGAGCTGTTTTTT. Full variable domain (outside the CDR3, taken from reference TRBV2 and TRBJ2-2): EPEVTQTPSHQVTQMGQEVILRCVPISNHLYFYWYRQILGQKVEFLVSFYNNEISEKSEIFDDQFSVERPDGSNFTLKIRSTKLEDSAMYFCASRTGTRNTGELFFGEGSRLTVL.

The gene calls are TRBV9 and TRBJ2-2; tentatively, D is TRBD1 or TRBD2 (6 bases each). The germline gives CDR1 SGDLS, CDR2 YYNGEE. The CDR3 contains 14 residues. V lost 7 bases and J 3 bases, leaving 13 bases between the germline ends. The CDR3 DNA follows: TGTGCCAGCTCGCCGGGGGCCTACACCGGGGAGCTGTTTTTT. Protein product: CASSPGAYTGELFF. Looking up the rest from reference TRBV9 and TRBJ2-2 gives the full variable domain: DSGVTQTPKHLITATGQRVTLRCSPRSGDLSVYWYQQSLDQGLQFLIQYYNGEERAKGNILERFSAQQFPDLHSELNLSSLELGDSALYFCASSPGAYTGELFFGEGSRLTVL.

The chain has TRBV30 and TRBJ2-3, with D perhaps matching TRBD2 (5 bases). Germline loops: CDR1 GTSNPN, CDR2 SVGIG (reference sequence). Trimming left V 3 bases short and J 2 bases short, with 15 bases between. The CDR3 is 15 residues long. The CDR3 DNA reads TGTGCCTGGAGGATGGGTAGCGCGGACACAGATACGCAGTATTTT. Amino acid sequence: CAWRMGSADTDTQYF.

The chain couples TRBV5-4 to TRBJ2-7; D might be TRBD1 or TRBD2, each matching 6 bases. Germline V gene sequence: CDR1 SGHNT, CDR2 YYREEE (reference sequence). This CDR3 is built from 14 residues. Trimming cost V 2 bases and J 7 bases, with 16 bases left between them. The CDR3 loop is CASSLEGGIKEQYF. CDR3 nucleotide sequence: TGTGCCAGCAGCTTAGAAGGGGGGATTAAAGAGCAGTACTTC. Complete variable domain (other parts from reference TRBV5-4 and TRBJ2-7): ETGVTQSPTHLIKTRGQQVTLRCSSQSGHNTVSWYQQALGQGPQFIFQYYREEENGRGNFPPRFSGLQFPNYSSELNVNALELDDSALYLCASSLEGGIKEQYFGPGTRLTVT.

This sequence joins TRBV5-1 and TRBJ2-7; no definite D call. Trimming shortened V by 2 bases and J by 5 bases, and 8 bases separated the two germline ends. The CDR3 is made up of 12 amino acids. CDR1 and CDR2 (germline): SGHRS, YFSETQ. CDR3 sequence reads: CASSFAGDEQYF. For the CDR3, the DNA is TGCGCCAGCAGCTTTGCTGGGGACGAGCAGTACTTC. The full variable domain, rest sourced from reference TRBV5-1 and TRBJ2-7, is KAGVTQTPRYLIKTRGQQVTLSCSPISGHRSVSWYQQTPGQGLQFLFEYFSETQRNKGNFPGRFSGRQFSNSRSEMNVSTLELGDSALYLCASSFAGDEQYFGPGTRLTVT.